This T cell receptor (beta chain) was profiled in a study of blood T cell repertoires in COVID-19. Per the study methods: Estimation of nucleated cell counts relied on the amplification of reference gene primers. The data were produced by immunoSEQ multiplex PCR, yet TCRdb's version contains in-frame clones alone and is incomplete. V and J calls and clone size are given by that table; D and trimming were obtained from the DNA. The profile shows about 120,000 clones, 84% of them singletons. Ages ranged from about 18 to 89 years, with residence in approximately 23 US areas. Recovered participants had two consecutive negative NP/OP PCR tests, healthcare professional clearance, or symptom resolution. V lost 0 bases and J lost 4, with 25 bases in between. CDR1 is SGHTA and CDR2 is FQGNSA in the germline V gene. The CDR3 is 19 amino acids.

The receptor comes from a woman in her 30s who had recovered from COVID-19. The V gene is TRBV7-2, the J gene TRBJ2-7; D perhaps matches TRBD1 (6 bases). Sequenced input: PBMCs or T cells enriched from blood (not recorded which). The CDR3 here is CASSLAARGGRGSPYEQYF. CDR3 in DNA: TGTGCCAGCAGCTTAGCGGCCCGGGGCGGCAGGGGATCACCGTACGAGCAGTACTTC. Full variable domain (rest looked up from reference TRBV7-2 and TRBJ2-7): GAGVSQSPSNKVTEKGKDVELRCDPISGHTALYWYRQSLGQGLEFLIYFQGNSAPDKSGLPSDRFSAERTGGSVSTLTIQRTQQEDSAVYLCASSLAARGGRGSPYEQYFGPGTRLTVT.